This T cell receptor beta chain was identified during a study of T cells in Graves' hyperthyroidism and ophthalmopathy (dated by TCRdb to about 2019). A note on the overall study: Peripheral blood was collected at initial diagnosis, before any treatment. The study also compared thyroid tissue and blood T-cell repertoires from 6 or 7 Graves' hyperthyroidism patients. The paper reports TCR Vbeta CDR3 sequencing of approximately 140 peripheral blood samples: over 40 ophthalmopathy, some 80 hyperthyroidism and approximately 17 progressor patients. An independent validation cohort of under 20 hyperthyroidism patients and some 15 patients who later progressed to ophthalmopathy tested prospective prediction of ophthalmopathy. Once sampling was done, hyperthyroidism patients were given methimazole at a starting dose of 30 mg daily, whereas ophthalmopathy patients were given high-dose intravenous methylprednisolone. To identify TCR V-J signatures that set the groups apart, the researchers used a discovery cohort of roughly 100 patients, made up of around 42 with Graves' ophthalmopathy and 57 with stable Graves' hyperthyroidism. The roughly 90 discovery patients were divided at random into training and test sets in a 7:3 ratio. General study outcomes and caveats: In validation, the model predicted progression to ophthalmopathy with just under 71% sensitivity and approximately 74% specificity, a median of 6.5 months before onset. No statistical method was used to set the sample size in advance, and investigators knew the group allocation. A model built on a 13 V-J signature distinguished ophthalmopathy from stable hyperthyroidism, reaching 85% to 90% sensitivity and under 84% specificity in cross-validation and 80%/75% in testing. Blood samples also contained most of the expanded thyroid clonotypes (frequency above 0.001), which suggests that blood repertoires may reflect thyroid immune responses.

In the ophthalmopathy patients, disease was moderately to severely active, with a Clinical Activity Score of 3 or more, a NOSPECS grade of 4 or more, and a duration of less than 3 months. Any patient with an uncontrolled infection, another autoimmune disease, pregnancy or lactation was excluded. Diagnoses were based on clinical symptoms, serum thyroxine and TRAb, thyroid ultrasound and orbital computed tomography. Ficoll-Paque density gradient centrifugation was used to isolate PBMCs from approximately 10 ml of fresh peripheral blood. Total RNA was extracted with Trizol reagent, and quality was checked on an Agilent 2100 Bioanalyzer. For CDR1 and CDR2, the germline V gene lists MNHNS and SASEGT. V is clipped by 4 bases and J by 3 bases, and the sequence between their germline boundaries is 12 bases long. From the cysteine through the phenylalanine, the CDR3 covers 14 amino acids. Just the 42-base CDR3 DNA is kept, in frame starting at base 1.

TCR beta CDR3 regions were amplified from RNA transcripts. The first round of RT-PCR for the TCR CDR3 was performed with the HTBI primer set and the Qiagen OneStep RT-PCR kit. A second multiplex PCR round built the libraries, followed by size selection and purification. The libraries were sequenced on an Illumina HiSeq2000 using paired-end 100 bp reads. Per the authors' processing: SOAPnuke was used to process the raw data, removing reads that contained adapters or uncalled bases, had a mean Phred below 15, or lacked an exact match to the constant primer or identifier. High-quality paired reads were merged using COPE v1.2.5, and each unique nucleotide sequence was defined as a clonotype. MiTCR v1.1 was used to align clonotypes to the IMGT TRBV, TRBD and TRBJ reference segments. Only V-J combinations with frequency above 0.0001, covering roughly 99% of repertoires, were analysed. A TCS score was defined as the ratio between F50 (clonal expansion) and ExV (chaos), using BLOSUM62-based TCRdist between CDR3 peptides within each V-J. Welch's t-statistics and random forest reduced roughly 530 V-J features to about 13, which were used in a naive Bayes classifier (R e1071). The public reads were run again by TCRdb, first through fastp at Q25 and then through MiXCR, and only productive beta chains were kept. Rows merge per CDR3 protein into single entries with the most common DNA and genes. The V and J calls here are based on TCRdb, not the publication. The sample contains hundreds of thousands of distinct CDR3 sequences, around 24% of them found a single time. Approximately 10% of the sample goes to the ten largest clones.

At least ten counts were recorded for this clonotype. It has no known antigen specificity. No much larger clone is present one base from it, and per-base qualities are unavailable. The sequencing input was blood. The V and J genes are TRBV6-1 and TRBJ2-5, with no D gene named confidently. This receptor was identified in a woman aged 25-40 years with Graves' ophthalmopathy. CDR3 loop: CASSADVGKETQYF. The DNA reads as follows: TGTGCCAGCAGTGCCGACGTGGGGAAAGAGACCCAGTACTTC.